Listed here are 23 T cell receptor beta chains from one sample, sequenced in a study of CD4 T cells in relation to SARS-CoV-2 and coronaviruses. Libraries were prepared by immunoSEQ multiplex PCR; TCRdb keeps only in-frame clonotypes and omits some of them. Of some 60,000 clones detected, 92% appear once; the ten largest clones hold about 0.36%. Sample: naive CD4+ T cells from PBMCs. Subset given: naive CD4+ T cells isolated by negative enrichment. The receptors derive from an adult with COVID-19.

The V gene is TRBV20-1, the J gene TRBJ1-2; TRBD1 is a possible D gene (6 bases). V was shortened by 3 bases and J by 2 bases, with 19 bases between the two germline ends. The germline CDR1 and CDR2 sequences are DFQATT and SNEGSKA (reference sequence). This CDR3 contains 16 residues. The CDR3 DNA reads TGCAGTGCTAGTCCGGGAGGACAGTCATCAAACTATGGCTACACCTTC. Protein sequence: CSASPGGQSSNYGYTF.

V is TRBV19 and J is TRBJ2-1; 15 nucleotides align to TRBD2. This CDR3 has 16 amino acids. Germline CDR1 is LNHDA and CDR2 is SQIVND (reference sequence). The trim removed 6 bases at V and 12 bases at J, leaving 12 bases unmatched. CDR3 bases: TGTGCCAGTAGCCTACTACCGGGACTAGCGGGAGGTGGGCAGTTCTTC. Translating gives CASSLLPGLAGGGQFF.

The chain recombines TRBV6-1 with TRBJ2-1; D perhaps matches TRBD2 (6 bases). The CDR3 is made up of 16 amino acids. Germline values: CDR1 MNHNS, CDR2 SASEGT. Trimming removed 3 bases from V and 10 bases from J, with 22 bases in between. Here the CDR3 DNA reads TGTGCCAGCAGTGACCCGGGACTGGCACGGGTTGGGGAGCAGTTCTTC. Translation gives CASSDPGLARVGEQFF.

V is TRBV6-2 or TRBV6-3 and J is TRBJ2-7, with TRBD1 matching 9 bases. Germline V lookup: CDR1 MNHEY, CDR2 SVGEGT. The CDR3 covers 13 residues. V was pared by 2 bases and J by 12 bases, with 8 bases of the junction left unmatched. CDR3 in amino acids: CASSYADRGDLYF. In nucleotides, the CDR3 is TGTGCCAGCAGTTACGCGGACAGGGGAGATCTGTACTTC.

This chain links TRBV30 with TRBJ1-1; 9 bases are shared with TRBD1. The germline gives CDR1 GTSNPN, CDR2 SVGIG (reference sequence). V was pared by 0 bases and J by 5 bases, with 10 bases of the junction left unmatched. The CDR3 has 16 amino acids. The DNA of the CDR3 is TGTGCCTGGAGTGTACCCGCGGGACAGGGAAGAACTGAAGCTTTCTTT. This gives the protein CAWSVPAGQGRTEAFF.

CDR3 nucleotides: TGTGCCAGCAGTCGGACGGTCTCTGGAAACACCATATATTTT. Its translation: CASSRTVSGNTIYF. This chain joins TRBV3-1 (or the pseudogene TRBV3-2) and TRBJ1-3; no clear D gene. In germline, CDR1 is LGHDT, CDR2 YNNKEL (reference sequence). CDR3 length equals 14 residues. V gave up 6 bases and J gave up 0 bases, with 9 bases separating them.

The chain uses TRBV27 and TRBJ2-1; possibly TRBD2 for D (6 bases). Trimming stripped 2 bases from V and 4 bases from J, with 9 bases between. Germline V CDR1 and CDR2: MNHEY, SMNVEV (reference sequence). There are 14 residues in the CDR3. CDR3 DNA: TGTGCCAGCAGTTTAATAGCGGATTACAATGAGCAGTTCTTC. This encodes CASSLIADYNEQFF.

The chain links TRBV9 to TRBJ2-7, with D possibly matching TRBD2 (6 bases). Germline CDR1 is SGDLS and CDR2 is YYNGEE. V shed 4 bases and J shed 7 bases, with 18 bases lying between them. This CDR3 is built from 14 residues. The CDR3: CASSPGTYGGEQYF. CDR3 DNA: TGTGCCAGCAGCCCCGGGACCTACGGGGGAGAGCAGTACTTC.

The chain employs TRBV30 and TRBJ2-7, with 7 positions matching TRBD1. The CDR3 loop spans 14 amino acids. Germline assignment: CDR1 GTSNPN and CDR2 SVGIG (reference sequence). Trimming at V came to 2 bases and at J to 4 bases, leaving 8 bases not matched to a gene. The CDR3 nucleotides are TGTGCCTGGAGTACGACAGGGATACCTTACGAGCAGTACTTC. Translation: CAWSTTGIPYEQYF.

V is TRBV7-9 and J is TRBJ2-2; maybe TRBD2 (6 bases). V dropped 5 bases and J dropped 4 bases, with 11 bases sitting between them. In germline, CDR1 is SEHNR, CDR2 FQNEAQ (reference sequence). CDR3 length: 14 residues. The CDR3 spells CASSLAGSTGELFF. CDR3 bases: TGTGCCAGCAGCCTCGCCGGGAGCACCGGGGAGCTGTTTTTT.

The chain has TRBV24-1 and TRBJ2-3, with D maybe TRBD1 (5 bases). Trimming cost V 1 base and J 2 bases, with 12 bases left between them. Germline CDR1 KGHDR, CDR2 SFDVKD. The length of the CDR3 is 16 residues. For the CDR3, the DNA is TGTGCCACCAGTGATTTAGGGGCAGTCTCCACAGATACGCAGTATTTT. Encoded protein: CATSDLGAVSTDTQYF.

V gene TRBV2 combines with J gene TRBJ2-1, with 10 bases lining up with TRBD2. The germline gives CDR1 SNHLY, CDR2 FYNNEI. The trim removed 7 bases at V and 6 bases at J, leaving 9 bases unmatched. This CDR3 contains 15 residues. CDR3 sequence: CASNPQREGLNEQFF. The CDR3 nucleotides are TGTGCCAGCAACCCGCAGCGGGAGGGCCTCAATGAGCAGTTCTTC.

The chain joins TRBV28 to TRBJ2-1; 8 bases align to TRBD1. CDR3 size: 18 residues. V was pared by 6 bases and J by 9 bases, with 22 bases of the junction left unmatched. Germline V gene lookup returns CDR1 MDHEN and CDR2 SYDVKM. CDR3 in DNA: TGTGCCAGCAGCCTCGGCCGGGACAGGCCAGGAGATTCGAGTGAGCAGTTCTTC. As protein: CASSLGRDRPGDSSEQFF.

The chain couples TRBV28 to TRBJ2-7; perhaps TRBD2 as D (5 bases). The V gene's germline CDR1 is MDHEN and CDR2 SYDVKM. This CDR3 has 18 amino acids. V gave up 6 bases and J gave up 4 bases, with 28 bases separating them. The CDR3 here is CASSPASGGSSGGYEQYF. CDR3 nucleotide sequence: TGTGCCAGCAGCCCCGCTTCGGGCGGCTCTAGTGGCGGGTACGAGCAGTACTTC.

This clone was observed a single time. This chain links TRBV3-1 (or the pseudogene TRBV3-2) with TRBJ2-1; D perhaps matches TRBD2 (5 bases). V was pared by 4 bases and J by 1 base, with 8 bases between. This CDR3 has 14 amino acids. Germline V CDR1 and CDR2: LGHDT, YNNKEL (reference sequence). The CDR3 DNA is TGTGCCAGCAGCCCCCCGGGGTCCTACAATGAGCAGTTCTTC. Protein sequence: CASSPPGSYNEQFF.

This chain joins TRBV5-1 and TRBJ2-3, with TRBD1 matching over 8 bases. V gave up 6 bases and J gave up 3 bases; unmatched junction bases: 3. The germline gives CDR1 SGHRS, CDR2 YFSETQ. The CDR3 length is 13 residues. CDR3 in amino acids: CASTRQGTDTQYF. CDR3 DNA sequence: TGCGCCAGCACCCGACAGGGGACAGATACGCAGTATTTT.

The V call is TRBV7-2, the J call TRBJ2-1; 14 nucleotides match TRBD2. The junction had 3 bases not matched to a gene; V was cut back by 0 bases and J by 8 bases. The germline gives CDR1 SGHTA, CDR2 FQGNSA. This CDR3 is built from 16 residues. The CDR3 coding sequence is TGTGCCAGCAGCTTAGCTGGGACTAGCGGGAGTCATGAGCAGTTCTTC. It is translated as CASSLAGTSGSHEQFF.

V is TRBV9 and J is TRBJ1-6; no reliable D call. The V and J ends lost 0 bases and 7 bases respectively, with 17 bases between them. This CDR3 spans 17 amino acids. Germline V gives CDR1 SGDLS, CDR2 YYNGEE. The CDR3 reads CASSVAGGSYSNSPLHF. CDR3 nucleotides: TGTGCCAGCAGCGTAGCTGGCGGCTCCTATAGCAATTCACCCCTCCACTTT.

The chain employs TRBV5-6 and TRBJ2-1, with 12 bases matching TRBD2. V lost 4 bases, J lost 0 bases, and 2 bases stayed unmatched. Germline V gene data show CDR1 as SGHDT and CDR2 as YYEEEE. The CDR3 loop spans 16 amino acids. In DNA form, the CDR3 reads TGTGCCAGCAGCACTAGCGGGAGGAGCTCCTACAATGAGCAGTTCTTC. It codes for CASSTSGRSSYNEQFF. The full variable domain, in which reference TRBV5-6 and TRBJ2-1 provide the parts outside the CDR3, is DAGVTQSPTHLIKTRGQQVTLRCSPKSGHDTVSWYQQALGQGPQFIFQYYEEEERQRGNFPDRFSGHQFPNYSSELNVNALLLGDSALYLCASSTSGRSSYNEQFFGPGTRLTVL.

The J gene is TRBJ2-1, the V gene TRBV24-1; D gene unclear. Trimming removed 0 bases from V and 9 bases from J, with 11 bases in between. The CDR3 extends over 14 amino acids. Germline V CDR1 and CDR2: KGHDR, SFDVKD. For the CDR3, the DNA is TGTGCCACCAGTGATTTGAGCCAGGTTGGTGAGCAGTTCTTC. Translating gives CATSDLSQVGEQFF.

The chain employs TRBV30 and TRBJ1-5; 9 nucleotides match TRBD1. Trimming cost V 2 bases and J 4 bases; bases outside gene matches: 6. The CDR3 totals 15 residues. Germline-derived CDR1 and CDR2 are GTSNPN and SVGIG (reference sequence). The CDR3 DNA is TGTGCCTGGAGTCCCCGGGGGACAGGGAATCAGCCCCAGCATTTT. Amino acid sequence: CAWSPRGTGNQPQHF.

A few counts support this clone. This rearrangement joins TRBV12-3 or TRBV12-4 to TRBJ1-1, with TRBD1 matching 8 bases. Unmatched junction bases numbered 4, after V lost 6 bases and J lost 4 bases. The CDR3 contains 13 residues. The CDR3 DNA is TGTGCCAGCAGCCGCGACAGGGGCACTGAAGCTTTCTTT. It specifies CASSRDRGTEAFF.

The chain carries TRBV19 and TRBJ1-4, with 8 bases lining up with TRBD1. CDR1 LNHDA and CDR2 SQIVND come from the germline V gene (reference sequence). After removal of 4 bases from V and 5 bases from J, the junction contained 6 bases not matched to a gene. The CDR3 is 15 amino acids. The CDR3 loop is CASSTQQGGNEKLFF. The CDR3 region has the DNA TGTGCCAGTAGTACCCAACAGGGGGGAAATGAAAAACTGTTTTTT.